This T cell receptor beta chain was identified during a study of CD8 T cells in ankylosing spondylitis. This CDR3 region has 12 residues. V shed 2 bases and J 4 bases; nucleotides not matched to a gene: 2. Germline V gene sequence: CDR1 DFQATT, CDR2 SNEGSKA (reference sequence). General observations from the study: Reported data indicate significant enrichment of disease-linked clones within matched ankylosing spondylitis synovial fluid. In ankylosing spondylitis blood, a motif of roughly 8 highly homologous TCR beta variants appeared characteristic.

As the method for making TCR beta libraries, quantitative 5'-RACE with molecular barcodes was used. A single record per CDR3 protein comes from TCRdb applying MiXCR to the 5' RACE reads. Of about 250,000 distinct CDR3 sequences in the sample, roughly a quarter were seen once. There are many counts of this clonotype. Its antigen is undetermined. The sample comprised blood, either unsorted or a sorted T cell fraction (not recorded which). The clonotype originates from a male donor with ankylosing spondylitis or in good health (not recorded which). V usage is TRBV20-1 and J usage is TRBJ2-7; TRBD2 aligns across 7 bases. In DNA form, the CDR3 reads TGCAGTGCTAGAAGCGGGACTTACGAGCAGTACTTC. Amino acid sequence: CSARSGTYEQYF.